A single sample gave rise to the 13 T cell receptor beta chains below, sequenced in a study of radiation and T cells in renal cell carcinoma. Generated by immunoSEQ multiplex PCR, the TCRdb table keeps only in-frame clones and is missing some. The sample yields over 15,000 clones, just over 60% seen once. The treatment denotes: 15 Gy SBRT to primary tumor, nephrectomy 4 weeks later. Sequenced material: tumor tissue, taken from a patient whose treatment included radiotherapy and nephrectomy. The receptor source for this set is a woman aged 70-85 years with renal cell carcinoma.

This clone was detected once. This chain connects TRBV19 to TRBJ2-3; D may match TRBD1 or TRBD2 (5 bases each). The V gene lost 7 bases and the J gene lost 8 bases, with 13 bases spanning the gap. The germline V gene encodes CDR1 LNHDA and CDR2 SQIVND (reference sequence). The CDR3 loop spans 12 amino acids. The CDR3 spells CASTRGRSTQYF. The CDR3, as DNA: TGTGCCAGTACCCGGGGACGGAGTACGCAGTATTTT.

This clone has more than one count but fewer than ten. The chain recombines TRBV20-1 with TRBJ1-4, with D uncertain. The ends were cut back, 5 bases at V and 11 bases at J, with 12 bases in the middle. There are 11 residues in the CDR3. The germline V gene encodes CDR1 DFQATT and CDR2 SNEGSKA (reference sequence). CDR3 residues: CSARTSGKLFF. The CDR3 region has the DNA TGCAGTGCTCGGACGTCCGGGAAACTGTTTTTT.

This chain uses TRBV7-2 with TRBJ2-2, with D tentatively TRBD1 (6 bases). Trimming removed 5 bases at V and 1 base at J, with 17 bases between. CDR3 length equals 17 residues. Germline-derived CDR1 and CDR2 are SGHTA and FQGNSA. CDR3 bases: TGTGCCAGCAGCCTACGTCCCGGACAGCTGAACACCGGGGAGCTGTTTTTT. Translated: CASSLRPGQLNTGELFF. Based on the CDR3 plus reference TRBV7-2 and TRBJ2-2, the full variable domain is GAGVSQSPSNKVTEKGKDVELRCDPISGHTALYWYRQSLGQGLEFLIYFQGNSAPDKSGLPSDRFSAERTGGSVSTLTIQRTQQEDSAVYLCASSLRPGQLNTGELFFGEGSRLTVL.

This clone was detected a few times. The gene calls are TRBV28 and TRBJ1-1, with 7 bases fitting TRBD1. With V trimmed by 5 bases and J by 7 bases, 4 bases remained unmatched. The germline V gene has CDR1 MDHEN and CDR2 SYDVKM. The CDR3 extends over 12 amino acids. The CDR3 sequence: CASSQQGIEAFF. CDR3 DNA sequence: TGTGCCAGCAGTCAACAGGGGATTGAAGCTTTCTTT.

This rearrangement joins TRBV7-9 to TRBJ2-1, with D tentatively TRBD1 or TRBD2 (5 bases each). CDR3 length: 14 residues. Germline V lookup: CDR1 SEHNR, CDR2 FQNEAQ (reference sequence). The V and J ends lost 0 bases and 4 bases respectively, with 7 bases between them. This CDR3 reads CASSLAGTYNEQFF. Here the CDR3 DNA reads TGTGCCAGCAGCTTAGCGGGGACGTACAATGAGCAGTTCTTC.

The rearrangement uses TRBV19 and TRBJ2-7; D is ambiguous. V was cut by 3 bases and J by 7 bases, with 13 bases left in between. The length of the CDR3 is 13 residues. Germline loops: CDR1 LNHDA, CDR2 SQIVND (reference sequence). Here the CDR3 reads CASSMRSAWEQYF. In DNA, the CDR3 is TGTGCCAGTAGTATGAGGTCGGCGTGGGAGCAGTACTTC. Together with reference TRBV19 and TRBJ2-7, the CDR3 gives the full variable domain: DGGITQSPKYLFRKEGQNVTLSCEQNLNHDAMYWYRQDPGQGLRLIYYSQIVNDFQKGDIAEGYSVSREKKESFPLTVTSAQKNPTAFYLCASSMRSAWEQYFGPGTRLTVT.

This clone is labeled as medium-sized (0.01 to 0.1%). V is TRBV29-1 and J is TRBJ1-1; D call uncertain. The CDR3 spans 14 residues. Germline-derived CDR1 and CDR2 are SQVTM and ANQGSEA. V was pared by 1 base and J by 0 bases, with 9 bases between. For the CDR3, the DNA is TGCAGCGTTGAAGCTACGCGGCTGAACACTGAAGCTTTCTTT. This gives the protein CSVEATRLNTEAFF.

In regard to this clone: At one end the junction does not follow the germline gene, possibly because of a read error. The V call is TRBV11-2, the J call TRBJ2-7; tentative D call: TRBD1 (5 bases). The CDR3 has 14 residues. The V gene's germline CDR1 is SGHAT and CDR2 FQNNGV. CDR3 in amino acids: CASSVDQGSHEQYF. In DNA, the CDR3 is TGTGCCAGCAGCGTAGACCAGGGTTCACACGAGCAGTACTTC.

The rearrangement links TRBV30 to TRBJ1-6, with D unclear. The germline V and J ends were trimmed by 0 bases and 9 bases, with 6 bases remaining between them. The CDR3 sequence is 12 residues long. Germline lookup yields CDR1 GTSNPN and CDR2 SVGIG (reference sequence). Here the CDR3 reads CAWSVPGSPLHF. The DNA for the CDR3 is TGTGCCTGGAGTGTACCCGGTTCACCCCTCCACTTT.

The rearrangement joins TRBV5-1 to TRBJ1-2; a weak D match, TRBD1 (6 bases). Trimming left V 4 bases short and J 1 base short, with 8 bases between. The CDR3 contains 13 residues. Germline V lookup: CDR1 SGHRS, CDR2 YFSETQ. CDR3 nucleotides: TGCGCCAGCAGCCAACAGGGTAACTATGGCTACACCTTC. Its translation: CASSQQGNYGYTF.

The chain links TRBV5-1 to TRBJ1-3, with no clear D. The germline gives CDR1 SGHRS, CDR2 YFSETQ. The CDR3 is 14 residues long. V was clipped by 7 bases and J by 0 bases, with 11 bases between them. CDR3 sequence reads: CASPVRRSGNTIYF. CDR3 in DNA: TGCGCCAGCCCCGTGCGGCGCTCTGGAAACACCATATATTTT.

The V gene is TRBV5-1, the J gene TRBJ1-1, with TRBD1 matching over 7 bases. There are 15 residues in the CDR3. Looked up from germline, CDR1 is SGHRS and CDR2 is YFSETQ. V shed 4 bases, J shed 4 bases, and the junction held 10 bases outside the gene matches. The CDR3: CASSPGQARITEAFF. As DNA, the CDR3 is TGCGCCAGCAGCCCCGGACAGGCCCGAATCACTGAAGCTTTCTTT.

This clone has only one observation. This chain joins TRBV11-3 and TRBJ2-7, with 14 bases identical to TRBD2. This CDR3 contains 15 residues. Germline loops: CDR1 SGHNT, CDR2 YENEEA. The junction had 3 bases not matched to a gene; V was cut back by 3 bases and J by 5 bases. CDR3 sequence (DNA): TGTGCCAGCAGCTTGACTAGCGGGGGGGCCCACGAGCAGTACTTC. It is translated as CASSLTSGGAHEQYF.